Listed here are 13 T cell receptor beta chains from one sample, sequenced in a study of shared clonotypes between healthy human individuals. Here immunoSEQ multiplex PCR was the method, and the copy in TCRdb shows in-frame clones only, minus some. The sample has 470,000 or so clones; almost 80% are singletons. Sample: PBMCs. These receptors were taken from a woman aged 40-49 years in good health. Some clones in this sample may be carry-over from other donors' samples.

The chain combines TRBV7-9 with TRBJ1-3; no clear D. Trimming pared 5 bases from V and 0 bases from J, leaving 14 bases between. The CDR3 is made up of 16 amino acids. Germline CDR1 and CDR2: SEHNR and FQNEAQ (reference sequence). In DNA form, the CDR3 reads TGTGCCAGCAGCGTTGGTATTGGGTACTCTGGAAACACCATATATTTT. Its protein is CASSVGIGYSGNTIYF.

This sequence joins TRBV4-1 and TRBJ1-3, with 11 bases matching TRBD2. The J call may be wrong; the DNA end is better matched by TRBJ2-2. CDR3 size: 18 residues. CDR1 MGHRA and CDR2 YSYEKL come from the germline V gene. CDR3 in amino acids: CASSQEAGLADNTGELFF. The CDR3, as DNA: TGCGCCAGCAGCCAAGAGGCGGGACTAGCGGACAACACCGGGGAGCTGTTTTTT.

The chain is built from TRBV5-1 and TRBJ1-1; 12 nucleotides line up with TRBD1. The CDR3 is 14 residues long. V dropped 2 bases and J dropped 6; count of bases not matched to a gene: 2. Germline lookup yields CDR1 SGHRS and CDR2 YFSETQ. The CDR3 region has the DNA TGCGCCAGCAGCTTCGGGACAGGGGGCGCTGAAGCTTTCTTT. Its translation is CASSFGTGGAEAFF.

The chain combines TRBV14 with TRBJ2-2; possible D gene TRBD2, 6 bases. This CDR3 comprises 17 residues. Deletions cut 0 bases from V and 2 bases from J, with 13 bases between. Germline values: CDR1 SGHDN, CDR2 FVKESK. The CDR3 is CASSQDLAGINTGELFF. The CDR3 nucleotides read TGTGCCAGCAGCCAAGATCTGGCGGGGATTAACACCGGGGAGCTGTTTTTT. Drawing the rest from reference TRBV14 and TRBJ2-2, the complete variable domain is EAGVTQFPSHSVIEKGQTVTLRCDPISGHDNLYWYRRVMGKEIKFLLHFVKESKQDESGMPNNRFLAERTGGTYSTLKVQPAELEDSGVYFCASSQDLAGINTGELFFGEGSRLTVL.

This sequence joins TRBV28 and TRBJ1-5, with 9 bases lining up with TRBD1. The CDR3 extends over 16 amino acids. Germline CDR1 reads MDHEN; CDR2 reads SYDVKM. With V trimmed by 2 bases and J by 6 bases, 8 bases remained unmatched. CDR3 sequence: CASSLQRDRARQPQHF. DNA of the CDR3: TGTGCCAGCAGTTTACAACGGGACAGGGCTCGTCAGCCCCAGCATTTT.

Note on this clone: Because the CDR3's place on the DNA is in doubt, the DNA is left out and the CDR3 is given as listed by TCRdb. CDR3 sequence reads: CASSRFGGRYSCEQYF. The chain carries TRBV21-1 and TRBJ2-7; the table names TRBD2, a call not compared with the DNA. TRBV21-1 is a recognized pseudogene. The CDR3 totals 16 residues, both ends included.

About this clone itself: Sequence at one end of the junction differs from germline and may be a read error. The chain has TRBV9 and TRBJ2-1; D unresolved. The CDR3 runs 12 residues. Germline loops: CDR1 SGDLS, CDR2 YYNGEE. The DNA of the CDR3 is TGTACCAGCAGCGTATTGGGGAATGAGCAGTTCTTC. This sequence encodes CTSSVLGNEQFF.

This chain uses TRBV7-3 with TRBJ2-5; D possibly corresponds to TRBD2 (6 bases). With 5 bases removed from V and 5 bases from J, the gap between germline ends came to 15 bases. CDR3 size: 14 residues. Germline loops: CDR1 SGHTA, CDR2 FQGTGA. This CDR3 is CASSPRGGAETQYF. In DNA, the CDR3 is TGTGCCAGCAGCCCGAGAGGCGGGGCGGAGACCCAGTACTTC.

Here the CDR3 reads CASRPGPLAPEQFF. For the CDR3, the DNA is TGTGCCAGTAGACCCGGGCCCCTCGCCCCTGAGCAGTTCTTC. The chain combines TRBV19 with TRBJ2-1, with D hard to call. With 6 bases removed from V and 9 bases from J, the gap between germline ends came to 18 bases. Germline V gene sequence: CDR1 LNHDA, CDR2 SQIVND (reference sequence). CDR3 length: 14 amino acids.

Concerning this clone: Other DNA sequences from this sample encode an identical CDR3 as well. The rearrangement uses TRBV18 and TRBJ1-4, with 7 bases matching TRBD1. Trimming removed 3 bases from V and 8 bases from J; junction bases left unmatched: 6. The germline V gene encodes CDR1 KGHSH and CDR2 LQKENI. The CDR3 has 14 amino acids. The CDR3: CASSPGQAGEKLFF. The CDR3 DNA follows: TGTGCCAGCTCACCCGGACAGGCGGGGGAAAAACTGTTTTTT.

The chain uses TRBV11-2 and TRBJ1-5; D not certain. The CDR3 has 13 amino acids. V dropped 3 bases and J dropped 4 bases, with 7 bases sitting between them. CDR1 SGHAT and CDR2 FQNNGV come from the germline V gene. In DNA, the CDR3 is TGTGCCAGCAGCTTTGGAGTTAATCAGCCCCAGCATTTT. Its protein product is CASSFGVNQPQHF.

V gene TRBV7-3 combines with J gene TRBJ2-2; no definite D call. Germline lookup yields CDR1 SGHTA and CDR2 FQGTGA. V lost 0 bases, J lost 6 bases, and 8 bases lay in between. The CDR3 contains 14 residues. CDR3 sequence reads: CASSLTLAPGELFF. The CDR3 DNA is TGTGCCAGCAGCTTAACGTTAGCCCCCGGGGAGCTGTTTTTT.

The chain carries TRBV19 and TRBJ1-5, with no clear D. This CDR3 comprises 15 residues. V was pared by 3 bases and J by 4 bases, with 13 bases between. The germline V gene has CDR1 LNHDA and CDR2 SQIVND (reference sequence). The DNA of the CDR3 is TGTGCCAGTAGTATCCCTCGGAGGGTGAATCAGCCCCAGCATTTT. It translates to CASSIPRRVNQPQHF.